What follows is one TCR beta chain and its context. Its specificity is not known. The method was immunoSEQ multiplex PCR; TCRdb's version includes in-frame clones alone and lacks a portion of them. Of roughly 53,000 clones listed, around four fifths were seen once; the top ten hold approximately 2.5%. Looked up from germline, CDR1 is MDHEN and CDR2 is SYDVKM. The length of the CDR3 is 15 residues. V was shortened by 6 bases and J by 1 base, with 15 bases between the two germline ends. This entry belongs to a study of OX40 agonist ivuxolimab in advanced cancers. At the level of the study: Patients received ivuxolimab, an agonistic anti-OX40 (CD134) antibody. Findings of the study overall: Expansion of clones was among the lowest in partial responders at 0.1-3.0 mg/kg.

The sample here was CD4+ or CD8+ T cells sorted from blood, taken in a trial of the OX40 agonist ivuxolimab. J is TRBJ1-1 and V is TRBV28; D uncertain. The TCR was taken from an adult with an advanced solid tumor such as melanoma, head and neck, liver or kidney cancer. CDR3 sequence (DNA): TGTGCCAGCAGAAGACGGATTCTCAAGAACACTGAAGCTTTCTTT. Its translation is CASRRRILKNTEAFF.